Given below is one T cell receptor beta chain in context. This sample is drawn from a study of blood T cell repertoires in COVID-19. Study-wide context: Specimens from acute and convalescent COVID-19 originated in the United States, Italy and Spain.

The data were produced by immunoSEQ multiplex PCR, yet TCRdb's version contains in-frame clones alone and is incomplete. This sample has around 250,000 clones, with around 89% found just once. Recruited during active infection, patients (from Seattle) were subsequently followed longitudinally. Germline V gene sequence: CDR1 MNHEY, CDR2 SVGAGI. CDR3 length: 15 amino acids. Trimming removed 4 bases from V and 4 bases from J, with 14 bases in between. The receptor's source is a woman aged 55-75 years with COVID-19, enrolled during active disease. The specimen sequenced was peripheral blood. V usage is TRBV6-5 and J usage is TRBJ1-5; possibly TRBD1 for D (5 bases). The CDR3 nucleotides are TGTGCCAGCAGTTCGACCCCCGGGGGGAATCAGCCCCAGCATTTT. Translated, it gives CASSSTPGGNQPQHF.